This TCR beta chain came from a study of identical twins (dated by TCRdb to the mid-2010s). In the study overall: To test whether fetal clonotypes persist, the study used deep sequencing on TCR alpha and beta repertoires from monozygotic twins, unrelated adults of various ages, and cord blood. To rule out contamination, the twin experiments were replicated at different times with different library preparation protocols.

V is pared back by 5 bases and J by 1 base, with 11 bases lying between the germline termini. From cysteine to phenylalanine, the CDR3 is 14 amino acids long. Of all the DNA, just the CDR3 is kept, 42 bases in frame from base 1. CDR1 and CDR2 are read off the germline V gene (reference sequence) as DFQATT and SNEGSKA. This clonotype was observed a handful of times. The clone's antigen remains unknown. The sample holds no much larger clone one base away, and base qualities are not on file. Only healthy Caucasian donors were included. The study at large found these results: Fewer insertions were carried by abundant cord blood beta clonotypes; a weaker similar trend was observed in young adult naive repertoires, while no such trend was observed in memory repertoires. Recombination models systematically underestimated out-of-frame TCR alpha sharing in monozygotic twins but agreed with sharing between unrelated individuals. Because the same donors could not be followed over many years, the conclusions relied on cross-sectional statistical analysis. A weaker excess of twin sharing was found in beta out-of-frame sequences because the signal-to-noise ratio was lowered by fewer shared sequences. Invariant T cells such as MAIT and iNKT could partly confound zero-insertion analyses, although diverse VJ usage argued against such confounding for most clonotypes. Compared with coincidental sharing between unrelated individuals, out-of-frame TCR alpha sequences shared between twins showed an excess of sequences with low generation probability.

Libraries were built with 5' RACE. Sequencing used an Illumina HiSeq 2000. Template switching added a universal primer binding site, and the final cDNA carried a unique molecular identifier that allowed TCR cDNA molecules to be counted accurately. Specific primers in the conserved constant-segment region were used to synthesize first-strand cDNA for the TCR alpha and beta chains. To control for contamination, every cDNA library was double barcoded, receiving both a SMART-Mk sample barcode and Illumina barcodes. TruSeq adapter sequences along with Illumina sample barcodes were introduced in two successive PCR steps. The Illumina HiSeq platform was used with custom primers to sequence TCR alpha and beta cDNA libraries. As for how the authors treated the data: MiGEC processed the raw reads to extract unique molecular identifiers, while MiXCR was used to determine the CDR3 positions. Recombination models were inferred per individual with the repgenHMM and IGoR tools using an EM algorithm. The analysis of shared clonotypes was done with the tcR package in R, with sharing normalized by the product of cloneset sizes. To study raw recombination without the effects of thymic and clonal selection, out-of-frame nonproductive sequences were analyzed. TCRdb trimmed the raw reads at Q25, called clones with MiXCR and kept productive beta chains. Rows are combined by CDR3 protein, so each entry shows the most common genes and DNA. What appears here as the V and J calls and clone size reflects TCRdb's work, not the paper's. For this sample there are 1.5 million to 2 million distinct CDR3 sequences; less than 40% appear just once. Around 0.25% of the sample is taken by the ten largest.

The V and J segments used are TRBV20-1 and TRBJ2-2, with the D gene uncertain. Material for sequencing was cord blood. The source is a newborn girl in good health. The DNA sequence follows: TGCAGTGCTTCGCCGACTCAGAACACCGGGGAGCTGTTTTTT. It encodes CSASPTQNTGELFF.